This T cell receptor beta chain appears in the sequencing data of a study of response to subunit inactivated influenza vaccine. V gave up 0 bases and J gave up 0 bases, with 12 bases separating them. The CDR3 runs to 16 residues. CDR1 LGHNA and CDR2 YNFKEQ come from the germline V gene. Ten or more counts support this clonotype. Its specificity is not known. Each CDR3 protein gets one entry after TCRdb re-called the RT-PCR reads with MiXCR. Of 630,000 or so distinct CDR3 sequences in the sample, 15% to 18% were seen once. Overall study findings and caveats: Only a handful of new T cells, the authors suggested, are recruited with each seasonal influenza vaccination.

The sequence came from a man aged 50 to 59 who received an inactivated influenza vaccine. V is TRBV4-2 and J is TRBJ2-7; maybe TRBD2 (6 bases). The sample here was PBMCs from blood, taken roughly 13 days after vaccination. The CDR3 sequence: CASSQETGEPSYEQYF. The DNA of the CDR3 is TGTGCCAGCAGCCAAGAGACGGGGGAACCCTCCTACGAGCAGTACTTC.